Listed here are 30 T cell receptor beta chains from one sample, sequenced in a study of T cell responses to AZD1222 COVID-19 vaccine. TCRdb keeps only in-frame clones here, not all; method: immunoSEQ multiplex PCR. The table has about 54,000 clones, about 88% seen once. The material sequenced was peripheral blood, taken on day 0 of AZD1222 vaccination. Receptors originate from an adult in good health.

DNA for the CDR3: TGTGCCAGCAGCCGACTAGCGGGGGCTGTGAACACCGGGGAGCTGTTTTTT. This sequence encodes CASSRLAGAVNTGELFF. The V call is TRBV9, the J call TRBJ2-2; 12 bases align to TRBD2. The V and J ends lost 4 bases and 1 base, in that order; junction bases with no gene match: 5. Germline CDR1 reads SGDLS; CDR2 reads YYNGEE. The CDR3 length is 17 residues.

Here the CDR3 reads CASSIQGPRSLNSPLHF. The CDR3 bases are TGTGCCAGTAGTATCCAGGGTCCTAGGTCCCTCAATTCACCCCTCCACTTT. The chain uses TRBV19 and TRBJ1-6; possible D gene TRBD1, 5 bases. Germline CDR1 LNHDA, CDR2 SQIVND (reference sequence). The germline V and J ends were trimmed by 3 bases and 7 bases, with 19 bases remaining between them. The length of the CDR3 is 17 residues.

The gene calls are TRBV7-2 and TRBJ2-7, with D maybe TRBD2 (6 bases). This CDR3 contains 13 residues. Germline lookup yields CDR1 SGHTA and CDR2 FQGNSA. V lost 1 base, J lost 5 bases, and 9 bases lay in between. The CDR3 region is CASSLVGGNEQYF. CDR3 nucleotide sequence: TGTGCCAGCAGCTTAGTCGGCGGGAACGAGCAGTACTTC.

The chain has TRBV6-1 and TRBJ2-5, with 13 nucleotides matching TRBD2. The CDR3 is 16 amino acids. Germline loops: CDR1 MNHNS, CDR2 SASEGT. With 4 bases clipped from V and 3 bases from J, the junction kept 5 bases outside the gene matches. DNA for the CDR3: TGTGCCAGCAGTGGACAGACTAGCGGGGGGAAAGAGACCCAGTACTTC. Translating it yields CASSGQTSGGKETQYF.

J is TRBJ2-1 and V is TRBV3-1 (or the pseudogene TRBV3-2); 8 bases align to TRBD2. The CDR3 length is 17 residues. The V and J ends lost 4 bases and 4 bases, in that order; junction bases with no gene match: 12. Germline CDR1 and CDR2: LGHDT and YNNKEL (reference sequence). CDR3 sequence reads: CASSPTRQVAGYNEQFF. Here the CDR3 DNA reads TGTGCCAGCAGCCCCACGAGGCAAGTAGCGGGGTACAATGAGCAGTTCTTC.

This chain links TRBV29-1 with TRBJ1-2; tentatively, D is TRBD1 (5 bases). Germline V CDR1 and CDR2: SQVTM, ANQGSEA. The V end lost 0 bases, the J end lost 7 bases, and 9 bases lay between the germline ends. The CDR3 is 12 amino acids. The CDR3 region is CSVEDTGGGYTF. The CDR3 DNA follows: TGCAGCGTTGAAGATACGGGGGGTGGCTACACCTTC.

The rearrangement links TRBV19 to TRBJ1-1; D is ambiguous. V gave up 1 base and J gave up 3 bases, with 9 bases separating them. CDR3 length: 14 amino acids. From germline, CDR1 is LNHDA and CDR2 SQIVND (reference sequence). CDR3 nucleotides: TGTGCCAGTAGTATAGGCGGCACCTACACTGAAGCTTTCTTT. It is translated as CASSIGGTYTEAFF.

This rearrangement joins TRBV6-5 to TRBJ1-3; D uncertain. Trimming took off 6 bases at V and 2 bases at J, with 8 bases between the two ends. The CDR3 is 13 residues long. Germline CDR1 reads MNHEY; CDR2 reads SVGAGI. CDR3 sequence: CASRVPAGNTIYF. The CDR3 nucleotides read TGTGCCAGCAGAGTACCGGCTGGAAACACCATATATTTT.

This chain connects TRBV6-2 or TRBV6-3 to TRBJ2-7; TRBD1 or TRBD2 may be the D gene (5 bases each). The CDR3 has 15 residues. Germline V gene lookup returns CDR1 MNHEY and CDR2 SVGEGT. Trimming cost V 0 bases and J 6 bases, with 15 bases left between them. The CDR3 DNA follows: TGTGCCAGCAGTTACTCTTCCGGGGCCGGCGTCGAGCAGTACTTC. Encoded protein: CASSYSSGAGVEQYF.

The genes are TRBV28 and TRBJ1-6; D remains unclear. Germline assignment: CDR1 MDHEN and CDR2 SYDVKM. The CDR3 covers 12 residues. Trimming removed 8 bases from V and 8 bases from J, with 10 bases in between. For the CDR3, the DNA is TGTGCCAGCGGCCCCATAGATTCACCCCTCCACTTT. Protein product: CASGPIDSPLHF.

This chain uses TRBV6-6 with TRBJ1-5, with D possibly being TRBD1 (5 bases). Trimming took off 2 bases at V and 9 bases at J, with 8 bases between the two ends. The CDR3 has 12 amino acids. CDR1 is MNHNY, CDR2 SVGAGI, per germline (reference sequence). CDR3 in amino acids: CASSYGDRPQHF. The CDR3 DNA follows: TGTGCCAGCAGTTACGGGGACCGGCCCCAGCATTTT.

This clone was seen only once. The chain uses TRBV30 and TRBJ1-5; 8 bases are shared with TRBD1. Germline lookup yields CDR1 GTSNPN and CDR2 SVGIG (reference sequence). The CDR3 has 19 amino acids. V shed 1 base, J shed 4 bases, and the junction held 18 bases outside the gene matches. The CDR3 region has the DNA TGTGCCTGGAGTGAAAAGAAAGGACAGGGCTACCTTAGTAATCAGCCCCAGCATTTT. Translation: CAWSEKKGQGYLSNQPQHF.

The V and J genes are TRBV7-9 and TRBJ2-1, with unresolved D. The CDR3 extends over 11 amino acids. Germline loops: CDR1 SEHNR, CDR2 FQNEAQ (reference sequence). Trimming cost V 5 bases and J 5 bases, with 4 bases left between them. CDR3 protein: CASSIHNEQFF. CDR3 DNA sequence: TGTGCCAGCAGCATCCACAATGAGCAGTTCTTC.

The CDR3 protein is CASSLSGASNQPQHF. The CDR3 DNA reads TGTGCCAGCAGTTTATCGGGGGCTAGCAATCAGCCCCAGCATTTT. J is TRBJ1-5 and V is TRBV28; D might be TRBD1 (6 bases). In germline, CDR1 is MDHEN, CDR2 SYDVKM. With 1 base removed from V and 0 bases from J, the gap between germline ends came to 7 bases. This CDR3 contains 15 residues. Drawing the rest from reference TRBV28 and TRBJ1-5, the complete variable domain is DVKVTQSSRYLVKRTGEKVFLECVQDMDHENMFWYRQDPGLGLRLIYFSYDVKMKEKGDIPEGYSVSREKKERFSLILESASTNQTSMYLCASSLSGASNQPQHFGDGTRLSIL.

This clone was counted between two and nine times. The V and J genes are TRBV6-6 and TRBJ1-2; no reliable D call. The CDR3 length is 13 residues. Germline CDR1 MNHNY, CDR2 SVGAGI (reference sequence). The germline V and J ends were trimmed by 0 bases and 6 bases, with 8 bases remaining between them. CDR3 nucleotide sequence: TGTGCCAGCAGTTACTCCCAGCAACATGGCTACACCTTC. Translation: CASSYSQQHGYTF.

The V gene is TRBV7-9, the J gene TRBJ1-6; 7 bases agree with TRBD1. This CDR3 comprises 14 residues. The trim removed 5 bases at V and 11 bases at J, leaving 9 bases unmatched. CDR1 SEHNR and CDR2 FQNEAQ come from the germline V gene (reference sequence). The CDR3 reads CASSPDPQGTPLHF. The CDR3 bases are TGTGCCAGCAGCCCAGACCCACAGGGGACACCCCTCCACTTT.

This clone was seen a few times. The chain is built from TRBV7-9 and TRBJ2-5; no clear D. Trimming removed 2 bases at V and 5 bases at J, with 9 bases between. Germline V gene lookup returns CDR1 SEHNR and CDR2 FQNEAQ (reference sequence). CDR3 length: 13 amino acids. In nucleotides, the CDR3 is TGTGCCAGCAGCTTATACTCGGTTGAGACCCAGTACTTC. Its protein product is CASSLYSVETQYF.

The chain recombines TRBV6-5 with TRBJ2-7; the match to TRBD2 covers 12 bases. Trimming took 6 bases from V and 2 from J; bases not matched to a gene: 5. CDR1 and CDR2 (germline): MNHEY, SVGAGI. The CDR3 has 15 residues. The CDR3: CASSQLAGGTYEQYF. The CDR3 DNA reads TGTGCCAGCAGCCAACTAGCGGGAGGAACCTACGAGCAGTACTTC.

The chain employs TRBV19 and TRBJ1-3; possible D gene TRBD1, 5 bases. Germline V gene lookup returns CDR1 LNHDA and CDR2 SQIVND (reference sequence). Trimming took 4 bases from V and 10 from J, leaving 14 bases between them. The CDR3 is made up of 13 amino acids. This CDR3 is CASSNTGYQTIYF. The CDR3 DNA sequence: TGTGCCAGTAGTAATACAGGCTATCAGACCATATATTTT.

The CDR3 spells CASTDRDEQYF. DNA for the CDR3: TGTGCCAGCACCGACCGGGACGAGCAGTACTTC. V usage is TRBV28 and J usage is TRBJ2-7, with unresolved D. Looked up from germline, CDR1 is MDHEN and CDR2 is SYDVKM. Between the trimmed V and J ends, which lost 7 bases and 5 bases, there was a span of 9 bases. The CDR3 covers 11 residues.

The J gene is TRBJ2-3, the V gene TRBV19; TRBD1 aligns across 11 bases. The V segment lost 6 bases and the J segment 3 bases; nucleotides outside the gene matches: 5. The CDR3 has 15 amino acids. CDR1 and CDR2 from the germline V gene are LNHDA and SQIVND (reference sequence). The CDR3 sequence: CASRGTGGRTDTQYF. Here the CDR3 DNA reads TGTGCCAGTAGGGGGACAGGGGGGAGGACAGATACGCAGTATTTT.

The chain joins TRBV29-1 to TRBJ1-1; D uncertain. Trimming took off 1 base at V and 3 bases at J, with 12 bases between the two ends. CDR3 size: 14 residues. The germline gives CDR1 SQVTM, CDR2 ANQGSEA. CDR3 DNA sequence: TGCAGCGTTGAAGGGAAGGGTTTGGACACTGAAGCTTTCTTT. Protein sequence: CSVEGKGLDTEAFF.

This rearrangement joins TRBV5-1 to TRBJ1-1; D gene ambiguous. CDR1 SGHRS and CDR2 YFSETQ come from the germline V gene. V gave up 1 base and J gave up 0 bases, with 7 bases separating them. The CDR3 covers 14 residues. CDR3 amino acids: CASSLPGMNTEAFF. The CDR3 nucleotides are TGCGCCAGCAGCTTGCCAGGTATGAACACTGAAGCTTTCTTT.

The V gene is TRBV6-5, the J gene TRBJ2-4; a weak D match, TRBD2 (5 bases). Trimming removed 4 bases from V and 0 bases from J, with 10 bases in between. Germline CDR1 is MNHEY and CDR2 is SVGAGI. This CDR3 comprises 15 residues. CDR3: CASSSPGLAKNIQYF. CDR3 nucleotide sequence: TGTGCCAGCAGTTCCCCAGGACTAGCCAAAAACATTCAGTACTTC.

This chain connects TRBV5-4 to TRBJ2-7; D may be TRBD2 (6 bases). V lost 4 bases to trimming and J lost 9 bases, with 17 bases between them. The CDR3 spans 13 residues. The germline gives CDR1 SGHNT, CDR2 YYREEE (reference sequence). In nucleotides, the CDR3 is TGTGCCAGCAGCGTGGGAGTTGGGGACTTGCAGTACTTC. Encoded protein: CASSVGVGDLQYF.

The chain recombines TRBV7-2 with TRBJ2-1; no reliable D call. The germline V gene encodes CDR1 SGHTA and CDR2 FQGNSA. There are 12 residues in the CDR3. V lost 4 bases, J lost 5 bases, and 6 bases lay in between. The CDR3 loop is CASSSRDNEQFF. The CDR3 DNA reads TGTGCCAGCAGCTCCAGAGACAATGAGCAGTTCTTC.

The rearrangement joins TRBV28 to TRBJ1-2, with D possibly TRBD1 on 5 matching bases. The V and J ends lost 8 bases and 7 bases respectively, with 14 bases between them. The CDR3 is made up of 12 amino acids. Germline CDR1 MDHEN, CDR2 SYDVKM. CDR3 region: CASHGDFSGYTF. The CDR3 region has the DNA TGTGCCAGCCACGGGGACTTTAGTGGCTACACCTTC.

The genes are TRBV19 and TRBJ2-5; 8 nucleotides agree with TRBD2. This CDR3 is 18 amino acids long. Germline V lookup: CDR1 LNHDA, CDR2 SQIVND (reference sequence). V gave up 6 bases and J gave up 1 base; unmatched junction bases: 16. CDR3 coding DNA: TGTGCCAGTAGCCGGACGGGTGGGCGGGGGGCCATCCAAGAGACCCAGTACTTC. Translating it yields CASSRTGGRGAIQETQYF. Filled out from reference TRBV19 and TRBJ2-5, the complete variable domain reads DGGITQSPKYLFRKEGQNVTLSCEQNLNHDAMYWYRQDPGQGLRLIYYSQIVNDFQKGDIAEGYSVSREKKESFPLTVTSAQKNPTAFYLCASSRTGGRGAIQETQYFGPGTRLLVL.

The rearrangement links TRBV18 to TRBJ2-1, with 11 bases lining up with TRBD2. Germline values: CDR1 KGHSH, CDR2 LQKENI. The CDR3 loop spans 15 amino acids. J lost 4 bases, V lost 6 bases, and 5 bases had no gene match. CDR3: CASSPTSGTYNEQFF. CDR3 DNA: TGTGCCAGCTCGCCGACTAGCGGGACGTACAATGAGCAGTTCTTC.

V gene TRBV27 combines with J gene TRBJ2-3, with D possibly TRBD1 on 5 matching bases. The CDR3 runs to 16 residues. The V end lost 4 bases, the J end lost 2 bases, and 16 bases lay between the germline ends. CDR1 and CDR2 (germline): MNHEY, SMNVEV (reference sequence). For the CDR3, the DNA is TGTGCCAGCAGTTCTAGGACAACCACTAACACAGATACGCAGTATTTT. It translates to CASSSRTTTNTDTQYF.